This T cell receptor beta chain was recovered during a study of T-cell reconstitution after alpha-beta-depleted transplantation in children. Unique molecular identifiers were incorporated during preparation of the TCRbeta library. TCRdb recomputed calls from the PCR reads with MiXCR, one row per CDR3 protein. The table has some 200,000 distinct CDR3 sequences, 13% to 15% seen once. The CDR3 is 14 residues long. Germline assignment: CDR1 SGHRS and CDR2 YFSETQ. V gave up 9 bases and J gave up 2 bases, with 16 bases separating them. Ten or more counts support this clonotype. The chain joins TRBV5-1 to TRBJ2-3; a possible D gene is TRBD1 (6 bases). This clonotype originated in a human donor who donated a stem cell graft to a child with acute lymphoblastic leukemia. The sample here was PBMCs from the stem cell graft donor, taken from the stem cell graft. DNA of the CDR3: TGCGCCACCACCTTGACAGGAAACACAGATACGCAGTATTTT. The encoded protein is CATTLTGNTDTQYF.